A single sample gave rise to the 8 T cell receptor beta chains below, sequenced in a study of T cell responses to AZD1222 COVID-19 vaccine. Repertoires were generated with immunoSEQ multiplex PCR, while TCRdb's copy carries only in-frame clones and drops some. Among 120,000 to 150,000 clones, about nine tenths were seen once, and the ten largest hold roughly 1.7%. Here the sequenced sample was peripheral blood, taken 28 days after the second AZD1222 dose. Receptors originate from an adult who received the AZD1222 COVID-19 vaccine.

This chain links TRBV7-2 with TRBJ1-1; D is perhaps TRBD1 (5 bases). Germline CDR1 SGHTA, CDR2 FQGNSA. This CDR3 comprises 13 residues. V gave up 5 bases and J gave up 8 bases, with 15 bases separating them. As DNA, the CDR3 is TGTGCCAGCAGCCAGAGAGGGACGAGGGAAGCTTTCTTT. It encodes CASSQRGTREAFF. Looking up the rest from reference TRBV7-2 and TRBJ1-1 gives the full variable domain: GAGVSQSPSNKVTEKGKDVELRCDPISGHTALYWYRQSLGQGLEFLIYFQGNSAPDKSGLPSDRFSAERTGGSVSTLTIQRTQQEDSAVYLCASSQRGTREAFFGQGTRLTVV.

The table lists this clone with a few counts. The gene calls are TRBV10-3 and TRBJ2-7; 7 bases map to TRBD2. The length of the CDR3 is 15 residues. Germline V gives CDR1 ENHRY, CDR2 SYGVKD. V shed 5 bases and J 7 bases; nucleotides not matched to a gene: 14. DNA for the CDR3: TGTGCCATCAGTCCTGGGCTAGCGGCCTCGGGGGAGCAGTACTTC. This gives the protein CAISPGLAASGEQYF.

This chain links TRBV28 with TRBJ2-5; TRBD2 is a possible D gene (6 bases). Germline assignment: CDR1 MDHEN and CDR2 SYDVKM. This CDR3 spans 14 amino acids. V was shortened by 7 bases and J by 5 bases, with 17 bases between the two germline ends. The chain's CDR3 is CASTKGPGGETQYF. CDR3 nucleotides: TGTGCCAGCACTAAAGGACCAGGAGGGGAGACCCAGTACTTC.

The rearrangement uses TRBV5-1 and TRBJ2-1; D may be TRBD1 or TRBD2 (9 bases each). Trimming cost V 2 bases and J 7 bases, with 16 bases left between them. CDR3 length: 15 amino acids. Germline V gene lookup returns CDR1 SGHRS and CDR2 YFSETQ. The CDR3 reads CASSLQGAGGNEQFF. The CDR3 DNA reads as TGCGCCAGCAGCTTACAGGGGGCGGGAGGGAATGAGCAGTTCTTC.

This clone was seen just once. The rearrangement uses TRBV9 and TRBJ2-1; TRBD2 aligns across 7 bases. The trim removed 4 bases at V and 5 bases at J, leaving 6 bases unmatched. CDR3 length equals 14 residues. Germline V gene lookup returns CDR1 SGDLS and CDR2 YYNGEE. The CDR3 loop reads CASSPTGGHNEQFF. DNA for the CDR3: TGTGCCAGCAGCCCAACGGGAGGCCACAATGAGCAGTTCTTC.

This rearrangement joins TRBV19 to TRBJ1-2; 7 bases fit TRBD1. J lost 6 bases, V lost 7 bases, and 8 bases had no gene match. CDR1 and CDR2 (germline): LNHDA, SQIVND (reference sequence). There are 13 residues in the CDR3. The CDR3: CASTLQGTNGYTF. CDR3 coding DNA: TGTGCCAGTACCTTACAGGGGACGAATGGCTACACCTTC.

The rearrangement uses TRBV30 and TRBJ1-6; D is ambiguous. V was pared by 2 bases and J by 8 bases, with 13 bases between. The CDR3 has 14 residues. Germline V CDR1 and CDR2: GTSNPN, SVGIG (reference sequence). Here the CDR3 DNA reads TGTGCCTGGAGTCCTAATAGGGCTGATTCACCCCTCCACTTT. It yields the protein CAWSPNRADSPLHF.

This chain uses TRBV10-1 with TRBJ2-2; D may be TRBD2 (5 bases). Germline V CDR1 and CDR2: WNHNN, SYGVQD (reference sequence). The CDR3 covers 19 residues. V gave up 0 bases and J gave up 3 bases, with 20 bases separating them. The DNA for the CDR3 is TGCGCCAGCAGTGAGTCATTCTCCGGTTGTTCGGAGGACACCGGGGAGCTGTTTTTT. Translating gives CASSESFSGCSEDTGELFF.